These 8 T cell receptor beta chains were sequenced from one sample in a study of early T cells in non-severe SARS-CoV-2 infection. TCRdb independently ran MiXCR on the 5' RACE reads; one entry per CDR3 protein. This table holds roughly 40,000 distinct CDR3 sequences, roughly 7% found once. Sequenced sample: whole blood. The receptors derive from an adult who was a healthcare worker with PCR-confirmed SARS-CoV-2 infection or an uninfected control (not recorded which).

This clonotype was recorded many times. V usage is TRBV11-2 and J usage is TRBJ1-6, with D possibly TRBD1 on 6 matching bases. CDR1 is SGHAT and CDR2 is FQNNGV in the germline V gene. V was trimmed by 1 base and J by 10 bases, leaving 23 bases between them. The CDR3 has 18 residues. In DNA, the CDR3 is TGTGCCAGCAGCTTAGGTGCTGGGGGGGGCCGATTTGGATCACCCCTCCACTTT. Its translation: CASSLGAGGGRFGSPLHF.

This clonotype was counted many times. The CDR3 DNA is TGTGCCAGCAGCCGCAGGGGCGGCTATGGCTACACCTTC. As protein: CASSRRGGYGYTF. The V and J genes are TRBV28 and TRBJ1-2, with D perhaps TRBD1 (6 bases). The CDR3 is 13 residues long. V lost 6 bases and J lost 4, with 12 bases in between. Germline CDR1 reads MDHEN; CDR2 reads SYDVKM.

There are a few counts of this clonotype. The J gene is TRBJ2-2, the V gene TRBV19, with 8 nucleotides matching TRBD1. Germline CDR1 is LNHDA and CDR2 is SQIVND (reference sequence). The CDR3 length is 16 residues. V gave up 5 bases and J gave up 5 bases; unmatched junction bases: 10. This CDR3 reads CASSLPGGMGTGELFF. The CDR3 DNA reads as TGTGCCAGTAGTCTACCAGGGGGCATGGGGACCGGGGAGCTGTTTTTT.

This clonotype was observed at least ten times. CDR3 in amino acids: CASSQDLVYEQYF. The CDR3 nucleotides read TGTGCCAGCAGCCAAGATTTAGTCTACGAGCAGTACTTC. This chain links TRBV14 with TRBJ2-7; D unclear. The germline V and J ends were trimmed by 0 bases and 3 bases, with 6 bases remaining between them. This CDR3 region has 13 residues. The V gene's germline CDR1 is SGHDN and CDR2 FVKESK.

This clonotype occurred a few times. This chain joins TRBV10-3 and TRBJ2-7, with 9 bases identical to TRBD1. Germline V lookup: CDR1 ENHRY, CDR2 SYGVKD. V was clipped by 5 bases and J by 8 bases; unmatched bases: 7. The CDR3 is 13 residues long. The CDR3 loop is CAISSQGAGKQYF. The CDR3 DNA is TGTGCCATCAGTTCACAGGGGGCGGGGAAGCAGTACTTC.

This clonotype has at least ten counts. The chain recombines TRBV12-3 or TRBV12-4 with TRBJ1-1; 12 nucleotides match TRBD1. With V trimmed by 6 bases and J by 5 bases, 4 bases remained unmatched. The CDR3 is 14 residues long. The chain's CDR3 is CASRGTGGETEAFF. CDR3 nucleotides: TGTGCCAGCAGGGGGACAGGGGGCGAAACTGAAGCTTTCTTT.

This clonotype has a count of ten or more. This rearrangement joins TRBV28 to TRBJ2-3; D may be TRBD2 (5 bases). V lost 4 bases to trimming and J lost 10 bases, with 9 bases between them. This CDR3 has 11 residues. Germline assignment: CDR1 MDHEN and CDR2 SYDVKM. The CDR3 sequence: CASSYGEAQYF. Written as DNA, the CDR3 is TGTGCCAGCAGTTACGGGGAAGCGCAGTATTTT. The full variable domain, its missing parts supplied by reference TRBV28 and TRBJ2-3, is DVKVTQSSRYLVKRTGEKVFLECVQDMDHENMFWYRQDPGLGLRLIYFSYDVKMKEKGDIPEGYSVSREKKERFSLILESASTNQTSMYLCASSYGEAQYFGPGTRLTVL.

This clonotype has at least ten counts. The rearrangement joins TRBV3-1 to TRBJ2-3; the D is unclear. Germline V gene data show CDR1 as LGHDT and CDR2 as YNNKEL (reference sequence). Deletions cut 4 bases from V and 1 base from J, with 15 bases between. This CDR3 region has 16 residues. For the CDR3, the DNA is TGTGCCAGCAGCCCTCCGAGAAGGGCCGGCACAGATACGCAGTATTTT. Protein product: CASSPPRRAGTDTQYF.